Included here is one T cell receptor (beta chain) sequence, with context. Antigen specificity is unknown. The sample comes from a study of cytomegalovirus exposure and HLA in healthy donors. The study, taken as a whole, reports: Overall, roughly 170 TCR beta chains were annotated as cytomegalovirus-associated. Later analysis demonstrated an association between a missense DCLRE1C variant and TCR beta V- and J-gene trimming.

The study sampled nominally healthy donors, though unrecorded immune exposures were likely. Use of 60 Vbeta and 13 Jbeta primers characterized the PCR. Per the original methods: Later analysis identified approximately 80 million unique TCR beta chains, roughly 11 million shared. The method was immunoSEQ multiplex PCR; TCRdb's version includes in-frame clones alone and lacks a portion of them. That table is the source of V, J and clone size, and D and trimming were worked out from the DNA. The sample consists of approximately 150,000 clones, roughly 80% of them appearing once. V was trimmed by 4 bases and J by 3 bases, leaving 22 bases between them. This CDR3 is built from 17 residues. Germline CDR1 reads MDHEN; CDR2 reads SYDVKM.

The chain links TRBV28 to TRBJ2-7; D is perhaps TRBD2 (5 bases). The TCR comes from a man aged 35 to 55 in good health and CMV-seropositive. Sequencing used PBMCs. The CDR3, as DNA: TGTGCCAGCAGTTCGAGACCGGGCGGGCCTGACTACTACGAGCAGTACTTC. Its translation: CASSSRPGGPDYYEQYF.